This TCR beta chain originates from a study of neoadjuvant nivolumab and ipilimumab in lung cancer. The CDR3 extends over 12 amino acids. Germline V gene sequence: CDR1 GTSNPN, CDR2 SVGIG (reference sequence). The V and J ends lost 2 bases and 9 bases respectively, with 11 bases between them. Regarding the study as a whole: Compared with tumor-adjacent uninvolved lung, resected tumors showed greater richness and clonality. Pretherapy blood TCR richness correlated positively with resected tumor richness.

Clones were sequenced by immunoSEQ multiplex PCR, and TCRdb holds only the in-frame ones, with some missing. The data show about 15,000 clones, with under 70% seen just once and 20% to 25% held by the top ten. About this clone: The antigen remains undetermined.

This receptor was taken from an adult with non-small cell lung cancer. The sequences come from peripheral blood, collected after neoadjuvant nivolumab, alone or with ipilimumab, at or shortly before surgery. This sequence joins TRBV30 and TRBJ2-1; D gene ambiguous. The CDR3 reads CAWSLRVGEQFF. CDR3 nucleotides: TGTGCCTGGAGTCTCCGGGTTGGTGAGCAGTTCTTC.